Below, one TCR beta chain is given with its context. The antigen is not known. This record belongs to a study of T cell responses to AZD1222 COVID-19 vaccine. Study-level findings and limits: Repertoire sampling occurred only after the peak T cell response. Reportedly, close to half of spike-specific TCRs are directed against unmutated variant regions. Clonal diversity was possibly underestimated, and the donors were mostly white British, with more females.

The method was immunoSEQ multiplex PCR; TCRdb's version includes in-frame clones alone and lacks a portion of them. The table includes about 140,000 clones, over 90% detected once. After removal of 0 bases from V and 6 bases from J, the junction contained 8 bases not matched to a gene. Germline V gives CDR1 SGHVS, CDR2 FQNEAQ. The CDR3 consists of 16 residues. Second doses that came at about 4 or about 12 weeks were put together. The rearrangement uses TRBV7-8 and TRBJ1-5, with 7 bases lining up with TRBD1. The sample consisted of peripheral blood, taken 28 days after the second AZD1222 dose. The TCR was taken from an adult who received the AZD1222 COVID-19 vaccine. The chain's CDR3 is CASSLARGTASQPQHF. CDR3 coding DNA: TGTGCCAGCAGCTTAGCGAGGGGGACAGCCAGTCAGCCCCAGCATTTT.